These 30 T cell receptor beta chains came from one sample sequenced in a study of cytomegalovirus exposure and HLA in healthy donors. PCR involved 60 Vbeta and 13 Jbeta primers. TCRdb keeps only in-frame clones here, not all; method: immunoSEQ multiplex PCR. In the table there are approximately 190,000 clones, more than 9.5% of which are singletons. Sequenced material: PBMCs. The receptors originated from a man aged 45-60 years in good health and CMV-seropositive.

The CDR3 bases are TGTGCCAGCAGACTTCCCGGACAGGTGAACACTGAAGCTTTCTTT. Translated, it gives CASRLPGQVNTEAFF. The chain links TRBV13 to TRBJ1-1; 7 bases are shared with TRBD1. V gave up 6 bases and J gave up 0 bases; unmatched junction bases: 7. CDR1 and CDR2 from the germline V gene are PRHDT and FYEKMQ (reference sequence). CDR3 length equals 15 residues.

Here the CDR3 reads CASSLSGTAEAFF. CDR3 sequence (DNA): TGCGCCAGCAGCTTGTCGGGGACAGCTGAAGCTTTCTTT. V usage is TRBV5-1 and J usage is TRBJ1-1; 7 nucleotides match TRBD1. CDR1 and CDR2 from the germline V gene are SGHRS and YFSETQ. The CDR3 is made up of 13 amino acids. The ends lost 1 base at V and 6 bases at J; junction bases unmatched: 3.

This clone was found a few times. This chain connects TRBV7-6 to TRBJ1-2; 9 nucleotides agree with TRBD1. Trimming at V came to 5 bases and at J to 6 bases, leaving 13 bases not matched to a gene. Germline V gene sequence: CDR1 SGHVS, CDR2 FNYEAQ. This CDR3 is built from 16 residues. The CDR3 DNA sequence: TGTGCCAGCAGCCCATACTACAGGGGGCAACTCGATGGCTACACCTTC. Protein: CASSPYYRGQLDGYTF.

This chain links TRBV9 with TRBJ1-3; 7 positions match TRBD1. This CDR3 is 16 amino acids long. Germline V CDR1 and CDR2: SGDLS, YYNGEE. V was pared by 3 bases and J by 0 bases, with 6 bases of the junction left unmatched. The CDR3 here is CASSAEQGLSGNTIYF. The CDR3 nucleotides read TGTGCCAGCAGCGCCGAACAGGGGCTCTCTGGAAACACCATATATTTT.

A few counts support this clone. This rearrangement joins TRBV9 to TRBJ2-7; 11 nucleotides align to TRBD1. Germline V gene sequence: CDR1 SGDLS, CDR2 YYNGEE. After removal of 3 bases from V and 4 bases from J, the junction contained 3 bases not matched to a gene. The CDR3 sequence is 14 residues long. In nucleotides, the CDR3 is TGTGCCAGCAGCGAGGGACAGGGGGGGTACGAGCAGTACTTC. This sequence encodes CASSEGQGGYEQYF.

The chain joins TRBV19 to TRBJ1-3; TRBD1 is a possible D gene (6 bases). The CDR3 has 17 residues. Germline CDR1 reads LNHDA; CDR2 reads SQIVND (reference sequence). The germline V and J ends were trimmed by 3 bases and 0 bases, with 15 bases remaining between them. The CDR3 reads CASSIFVLTGSGNTIYF. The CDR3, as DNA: TGTGCCAGTAGTATCTTTGTCCTGACAGGCTCTGGAAACACCATATATTTT.

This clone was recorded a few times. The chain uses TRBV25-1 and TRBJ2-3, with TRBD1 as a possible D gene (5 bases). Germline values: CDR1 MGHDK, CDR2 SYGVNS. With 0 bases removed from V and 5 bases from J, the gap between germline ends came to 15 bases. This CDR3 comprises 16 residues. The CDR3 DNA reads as TGTGCCAGCAGTGAATATATTCTGGGGCCCAGAGATACGCAGTATTTT. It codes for CASSEYILGPRDTQYF.

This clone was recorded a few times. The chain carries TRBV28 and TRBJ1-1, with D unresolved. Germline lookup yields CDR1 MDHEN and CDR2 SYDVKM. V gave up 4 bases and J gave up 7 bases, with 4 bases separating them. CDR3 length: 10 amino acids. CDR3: CASSSFEAFF. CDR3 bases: TGTGCCAGCAGTTCGTTTGAAGCTTTCTTT.

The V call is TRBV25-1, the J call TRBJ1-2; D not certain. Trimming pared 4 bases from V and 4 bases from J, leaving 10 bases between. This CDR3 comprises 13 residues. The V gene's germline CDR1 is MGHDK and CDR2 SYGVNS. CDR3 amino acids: CASSGGVGYGYTF. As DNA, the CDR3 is TGTGCCAGCAGTGGAGGCGTCGGCTATGGCTACACCTTC.

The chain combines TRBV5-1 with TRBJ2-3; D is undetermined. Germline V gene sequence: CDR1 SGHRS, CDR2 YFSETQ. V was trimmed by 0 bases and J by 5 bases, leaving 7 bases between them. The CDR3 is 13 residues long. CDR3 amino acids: CASSLANGDTQYF. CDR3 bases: TGCGCCAGCAGCTTGGCCAACGGAGATACGCAGTATTTT.

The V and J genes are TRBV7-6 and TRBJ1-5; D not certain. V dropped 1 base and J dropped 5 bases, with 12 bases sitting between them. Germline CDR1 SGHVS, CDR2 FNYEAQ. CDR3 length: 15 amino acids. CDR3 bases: TGTGCCAGCAGCTTAGGAGGAGAGTCTCATCAGCCCCAGCATTTT. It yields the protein CASSLGGESHQPQHF.

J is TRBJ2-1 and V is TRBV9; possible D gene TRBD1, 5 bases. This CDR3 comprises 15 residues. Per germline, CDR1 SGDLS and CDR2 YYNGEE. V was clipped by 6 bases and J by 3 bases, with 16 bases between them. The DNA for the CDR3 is TGTGCCAGCACCCTTGACAGAAAGGGCTACAATGAGCAGTTCTTC. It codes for CASTLDRKGYNEQFF.

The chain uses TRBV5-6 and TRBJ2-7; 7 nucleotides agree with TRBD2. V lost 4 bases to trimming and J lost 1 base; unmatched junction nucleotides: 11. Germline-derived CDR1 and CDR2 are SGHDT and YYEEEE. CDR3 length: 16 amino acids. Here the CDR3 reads CASSVLFRGESYEQYF. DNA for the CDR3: TGTGCCAGCAGCGTCTTATTTCGGGGGGAGTCCTACGAGCAGTACTTC.

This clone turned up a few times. CDR3: CARPGTSNYEQYV. In DNA, the CDR3 is TGCGCCAGGCCCGGGACTTCGAATTACGAGCAGTACGTC. V usage is TRBV4-1 and J usage is TRBJ2-7, with D maybe TRBD2 (6 bases). The CDR3 is made up of 13 amino acids. CDR1 is MGHRA and CDR2 is YSYEKL in the germline V gene. V was shortened by 9 bases and J by 4 bases, with 16 bases between the two germline ends.

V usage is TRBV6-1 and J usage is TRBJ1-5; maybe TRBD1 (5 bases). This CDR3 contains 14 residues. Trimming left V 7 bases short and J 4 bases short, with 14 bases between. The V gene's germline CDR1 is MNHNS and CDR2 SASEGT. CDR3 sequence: CASTHGGGNQPQHF. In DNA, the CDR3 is TGTGCCAGCACCCACGGGGGGGGGAATCAGCCCCAGCATTTT.

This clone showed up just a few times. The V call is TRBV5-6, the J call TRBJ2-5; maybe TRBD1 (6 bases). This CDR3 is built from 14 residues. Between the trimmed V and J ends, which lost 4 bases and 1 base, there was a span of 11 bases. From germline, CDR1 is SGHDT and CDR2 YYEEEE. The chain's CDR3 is CASSATGSQETQYF. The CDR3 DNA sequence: TGTGCCAGCAGCGCGACAGGAAGCCAAGAGACCCAGTACTTC.

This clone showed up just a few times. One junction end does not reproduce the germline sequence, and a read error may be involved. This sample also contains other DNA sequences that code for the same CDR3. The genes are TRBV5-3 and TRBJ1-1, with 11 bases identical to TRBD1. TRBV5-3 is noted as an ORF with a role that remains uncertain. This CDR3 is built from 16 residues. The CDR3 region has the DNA TGTGCAAGAAGACCGGACAGGGGGCAAACGAACACTGAAGCTTTCTTT. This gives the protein CARRPDRGQTNTEAFF.

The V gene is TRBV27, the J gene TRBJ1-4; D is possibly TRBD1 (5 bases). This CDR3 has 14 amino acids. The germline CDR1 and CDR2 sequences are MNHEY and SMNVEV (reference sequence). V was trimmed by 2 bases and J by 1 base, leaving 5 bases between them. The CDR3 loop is CASSLQGTNEKLFF. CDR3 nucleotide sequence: TGTGCCAGCAGTTTACAGGGAACTAATGAAAAACTGTTTTTT.

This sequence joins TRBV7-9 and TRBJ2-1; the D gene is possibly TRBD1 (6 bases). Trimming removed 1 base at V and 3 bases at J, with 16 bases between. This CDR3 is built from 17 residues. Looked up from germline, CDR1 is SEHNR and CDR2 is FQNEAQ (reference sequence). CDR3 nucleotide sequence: TGTGCCAGCAGCTTAGTAGGGGGACCTTTGATCTACAATGAGCAGTTCTTC. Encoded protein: CASSLVGGPLIYNEQFF.

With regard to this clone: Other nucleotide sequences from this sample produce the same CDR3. The CDR3 coding sequence is TGTGCCAGCAGTGATGGACGGCGGGACTATGGCTACACCTTC. This translates into CASSDGRRDYGYTF. J is TRBJ1-2 and V is TRBV6-5; D unclear. V was shortened by 5 bases and J by 3 bases, with 13 bases between the two germline ends. This CDR3 is 14 amino acids long. Germline CDR1 and CDR2: MNHEY and SVGAGI.

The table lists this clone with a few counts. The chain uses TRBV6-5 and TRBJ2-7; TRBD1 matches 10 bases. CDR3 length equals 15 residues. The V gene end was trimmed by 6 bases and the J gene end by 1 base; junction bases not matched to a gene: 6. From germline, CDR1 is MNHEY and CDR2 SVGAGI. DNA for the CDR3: TGTGCCAGCAGAAACGCGGGACAGGGGTCCTACGAGCAGTACTTC. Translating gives CASRNAGQGSYEQYF.

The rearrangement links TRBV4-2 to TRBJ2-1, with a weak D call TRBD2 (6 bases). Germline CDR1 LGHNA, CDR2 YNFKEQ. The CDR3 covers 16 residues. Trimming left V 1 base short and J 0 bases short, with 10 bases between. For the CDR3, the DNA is TGTGCCAGCAGCCAAGCGGGACTGAGCTCCTACAATGAGCAGTTCTTC. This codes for CASSQAGLSSYNEQFF.

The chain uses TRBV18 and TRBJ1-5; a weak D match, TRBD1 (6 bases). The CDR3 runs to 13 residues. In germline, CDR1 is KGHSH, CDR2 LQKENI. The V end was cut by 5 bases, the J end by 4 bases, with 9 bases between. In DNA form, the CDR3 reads TGTGCCAGCTCAGCCCAGGGGAATCAGCCCCAGCATTTT. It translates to CASSAQGNQPQHF.

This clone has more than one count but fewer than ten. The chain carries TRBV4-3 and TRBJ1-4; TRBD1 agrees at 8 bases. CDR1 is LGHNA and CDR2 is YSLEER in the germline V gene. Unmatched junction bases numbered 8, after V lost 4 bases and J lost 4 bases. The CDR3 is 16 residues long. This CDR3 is CASSLDRALFNEKLFF. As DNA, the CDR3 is TGCGCCAGCAGCCTGGACAGGGCCCTCTTTAATGAAAAACTGTTTTTT.

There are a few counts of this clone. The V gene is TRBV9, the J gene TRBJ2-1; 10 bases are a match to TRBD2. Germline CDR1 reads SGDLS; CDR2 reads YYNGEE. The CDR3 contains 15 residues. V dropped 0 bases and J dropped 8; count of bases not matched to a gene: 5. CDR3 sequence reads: CASSVVSGGADEQFF. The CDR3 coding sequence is TGTGCCAGCAGCGTAGTGAGCGGGGGGGCCGATGAGCAGTTCTTC.

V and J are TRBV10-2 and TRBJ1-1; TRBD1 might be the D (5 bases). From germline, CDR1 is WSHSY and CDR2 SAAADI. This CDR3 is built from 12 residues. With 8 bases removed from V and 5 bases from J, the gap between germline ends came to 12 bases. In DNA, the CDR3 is TGCGCCAGCGCGTCTCCAGGGACTGAAGCTTTCTTT. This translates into CASASPGTEAFF.

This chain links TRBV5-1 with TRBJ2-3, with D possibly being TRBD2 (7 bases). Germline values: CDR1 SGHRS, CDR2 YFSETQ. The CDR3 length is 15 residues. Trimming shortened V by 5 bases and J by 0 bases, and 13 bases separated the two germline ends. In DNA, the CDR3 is TGCGCCAGCAGGGTTCGGGGGGCCAGCACAGATACGCAGTATTTT. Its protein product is CASRVRGASTDTQYF.

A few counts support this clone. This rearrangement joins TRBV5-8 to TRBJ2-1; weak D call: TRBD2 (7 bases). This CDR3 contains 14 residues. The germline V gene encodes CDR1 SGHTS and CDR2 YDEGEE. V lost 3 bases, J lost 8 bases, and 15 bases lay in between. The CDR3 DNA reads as TGTGCCAGCAGCTCCCGGGGGGCTAGCGATGAGCAGTTCTTC. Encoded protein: CASSSRGASDEQFF.

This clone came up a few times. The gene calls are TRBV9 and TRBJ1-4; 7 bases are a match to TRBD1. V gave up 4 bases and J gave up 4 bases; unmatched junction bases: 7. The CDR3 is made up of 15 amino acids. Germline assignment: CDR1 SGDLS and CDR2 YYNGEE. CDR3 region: CASSLRGDSNEKLFF. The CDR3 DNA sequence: TGTGCCAGCAGCCTCAGGGGGGACAGTAATGAAAAACTGTTTTTT.

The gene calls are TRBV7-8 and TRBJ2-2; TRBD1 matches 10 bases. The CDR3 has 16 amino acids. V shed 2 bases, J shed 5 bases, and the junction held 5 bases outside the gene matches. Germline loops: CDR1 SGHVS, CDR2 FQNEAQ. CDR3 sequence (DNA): TGTGCCAGCAGCTTACAGGGACAGGGGCGAACCGGGGAGCTGTTTTTT. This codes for CASSLQGQGRTGELFF.